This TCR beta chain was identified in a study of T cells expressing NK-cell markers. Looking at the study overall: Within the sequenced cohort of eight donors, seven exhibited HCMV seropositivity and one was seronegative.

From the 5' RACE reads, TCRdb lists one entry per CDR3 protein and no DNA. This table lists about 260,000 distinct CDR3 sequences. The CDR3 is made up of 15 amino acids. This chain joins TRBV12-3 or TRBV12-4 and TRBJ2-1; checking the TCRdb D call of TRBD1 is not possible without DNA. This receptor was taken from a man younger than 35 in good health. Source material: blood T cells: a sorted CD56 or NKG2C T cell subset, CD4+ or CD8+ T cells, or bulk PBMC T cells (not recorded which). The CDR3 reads CASSLSSQTGDEQFF.